The T cell receptor (beta chain) under discussion was sequenced for a study of T cells in Graves' hyperthyroidism and ophthalmopathy. Notes on the study in general: The model made its ophthalmopathy prediction, and onset followed a median about 6.8 months later. In simple terms, a model built on 13 V-J features told ophthalmopathy apart from stable hyperthyroidism. Most expanded thyroid clonotypes above 0.001 also appeared in blood.

Together with thyroid ultrasound, orbital computed tomography, serum thyroxine and TRAb, clinical symptoms were used for diagnoses. Amplified TCR beta CDR3 regions came from RNA transcripts. The HTBI set primed first-round TCR CDR3 RT-PCR. One entry per CDR3 protein results from TCRdb running MiXCR on the multiplex PCR reads. Of more than 550,000 distinct CDR3 sequences detected, 45% appear once; the ten largest clones hold approximately 6.8%. CDR3 length: 13 amino acids. Germline V lookup: CDR1 SGHTA, CDR2 FQGNSA. V was trimmed by 7 bases and J by 5 bases, leaving 11 bases between them. In the case of this clonotype: Its antigen is still unknown.

The J gene is TRBJ1-4, the V gene TRBV7-2; TRBD1 is a possible D gene (6 bases). This sequence originates from an adult man with Graves' disease, either hyperthyroidism or ophthalmopathy (not recorded which). Sequencing was done on a sample of peripheral blood or thyroid tissue (not recorded which). The CDR3 region has the DNA TGTGCCAGCAACCCTGGACAGAATGAAAAACTGTTTTTT. Translating it yields CASNPGQNEKLFF.